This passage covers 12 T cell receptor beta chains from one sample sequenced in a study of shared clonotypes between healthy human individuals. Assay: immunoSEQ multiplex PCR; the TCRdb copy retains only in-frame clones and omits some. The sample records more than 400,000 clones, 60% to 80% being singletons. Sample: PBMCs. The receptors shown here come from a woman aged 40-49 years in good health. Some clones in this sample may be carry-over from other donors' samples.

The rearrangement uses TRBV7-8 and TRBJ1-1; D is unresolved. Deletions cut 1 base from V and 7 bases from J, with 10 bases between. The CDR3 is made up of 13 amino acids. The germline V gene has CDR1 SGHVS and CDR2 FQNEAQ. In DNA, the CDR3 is TGTGCCAGCAGCTTAGATCTGGGCTTTGAAGCTTTCTTT. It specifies CASSLDLGFEAFF.

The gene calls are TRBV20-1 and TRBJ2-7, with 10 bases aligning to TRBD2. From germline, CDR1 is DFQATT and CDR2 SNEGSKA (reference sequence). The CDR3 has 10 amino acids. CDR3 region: CSGLADEQYF. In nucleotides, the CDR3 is TGCAGCGGACTAGCGGACGAGCAGTACTTC.

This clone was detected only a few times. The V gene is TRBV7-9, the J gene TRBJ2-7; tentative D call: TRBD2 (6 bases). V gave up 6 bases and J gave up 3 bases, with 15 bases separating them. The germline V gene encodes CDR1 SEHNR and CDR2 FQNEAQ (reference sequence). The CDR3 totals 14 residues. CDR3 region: CASRQSGSIYEQYF. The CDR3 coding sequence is TGTGCCAGCAGACAGAGCGGGTCCATCTACGAGCAGTACTTC.

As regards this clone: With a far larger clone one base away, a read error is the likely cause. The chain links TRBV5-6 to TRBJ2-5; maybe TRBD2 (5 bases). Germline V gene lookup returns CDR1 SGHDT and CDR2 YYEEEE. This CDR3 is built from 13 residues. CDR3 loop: CASTAGVKEAQYF. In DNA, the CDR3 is TGTGCCAGCACCGCGGGTGTAAAAGAGGCCCAGTACTTC.

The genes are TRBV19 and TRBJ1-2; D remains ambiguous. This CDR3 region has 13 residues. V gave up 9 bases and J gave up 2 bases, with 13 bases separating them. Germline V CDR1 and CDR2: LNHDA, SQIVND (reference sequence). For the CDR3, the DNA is TGTGCCAGCCGCATGACACTAAACTATGGCTACACCTTC. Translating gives CASRMTLNYGYTF.

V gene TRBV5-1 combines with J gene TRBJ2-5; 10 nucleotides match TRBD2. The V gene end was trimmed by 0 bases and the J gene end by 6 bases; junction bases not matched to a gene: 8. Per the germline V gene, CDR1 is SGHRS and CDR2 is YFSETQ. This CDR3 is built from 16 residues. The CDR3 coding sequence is TGCGCCAGCAGCTTGGGGTCCGGGACTAGCGAGAAGACCCAGTACTTC. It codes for CASSLGSGTSEKTQYF.

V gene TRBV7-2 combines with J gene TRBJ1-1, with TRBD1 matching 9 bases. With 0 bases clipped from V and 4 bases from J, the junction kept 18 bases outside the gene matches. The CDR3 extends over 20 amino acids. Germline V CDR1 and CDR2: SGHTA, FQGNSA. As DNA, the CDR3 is TGTGCCAGCAGCTTAGCCCGGGTCAAGGACAGGGGCCTTTGGGGCACTGAAGCTTTCTTT. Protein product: CASSLARVKDRGLWGTEAFF.

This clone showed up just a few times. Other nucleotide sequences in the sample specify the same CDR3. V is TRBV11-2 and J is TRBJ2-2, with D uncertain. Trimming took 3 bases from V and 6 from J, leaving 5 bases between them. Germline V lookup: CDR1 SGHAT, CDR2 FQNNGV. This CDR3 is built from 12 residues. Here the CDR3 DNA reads TGTGCCAGCAGCTTTGGCCCCGGGGAGCTGTTTTTT. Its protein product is CASSFGPGELFF.

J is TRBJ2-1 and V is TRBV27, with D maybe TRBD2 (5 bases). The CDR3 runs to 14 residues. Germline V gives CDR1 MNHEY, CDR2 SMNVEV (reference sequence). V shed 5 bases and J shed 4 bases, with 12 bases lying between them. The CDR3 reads CASSPGLPYNEQFF. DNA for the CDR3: TGTGCCAGCAGTCCAGGACTCCCTTACAATGAGCAGTTCTTC.

CDR3 sequence (DNA): TGTGCCAGCAGCTTGGGGGGGCCGGCTGAAGCTTTCTTT. Encoded protein: CASSLGGPAEAFF. The V gene is TRBV5-6, the J gene TRBJ1-1; perhaps TRBD1 as D (6 bases). V lost 0 bases, J lost 6 bases, and 9 bases lay in between. The CDR3 runs 13 residues. CDR1 is SGHDT, CDR2 YYEEEE, per germline.

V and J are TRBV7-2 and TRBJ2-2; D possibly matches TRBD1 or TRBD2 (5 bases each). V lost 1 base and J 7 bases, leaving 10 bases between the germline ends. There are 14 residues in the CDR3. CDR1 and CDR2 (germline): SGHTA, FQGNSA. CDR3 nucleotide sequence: TGTGCCAGCAGCTTAGATTGGGGGATCGGGGAGCTGTTTTTT. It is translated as CASSLDWGIGELFF.

The CDR3 region has the DNA TGTGCCAGTACTCAACTAGCGGGAGGAAACAATGAGCAGTTCTTC. This codes for CASTQLAGGNNEQFF. V gene TRBV19 combines with J gene TRBJ2-1; 12 bases align to TRBD2. The V and J ends lost 7 bases and 5 bases, in that order; junction bases with no gene match: 6. In germline, CDR1 is LNHDA, CDR2 SQIVND (reference sequence). The CDR3 has 15 amino acids.